This T cell receptor (beta chain) appears in the sequencing data of a study of cytomegalovirus exposure and HLA in healthy donors. Study context: A subsequent analysis stated that the roughly 130 validation repertoires were run on the same platform as the 650 to 850 first-cohort repertoires.

Germline assignment: CDR1 LNHNV and CDR2 YYDKDF (reference sequence). The trim removed 1 base at V and 6 bases at J, leaving 3 bases unmatched. This CDR3 comprises 15 residues. Note on this clone: Its cognate antigen is unknown.

Study results and limitations: Among TCR sequences, most were rare, though some public TCRs appeared in many donors. Researchers catalogued roughly 170 TCR beta chains as cytomegalovirus-associated.

The donors were in the roughly 130-subject validation cohort; that cohort was separate from the roughly 700-subject first cohort. Data came from immunoSEQ multiplex PCR; TCRdb stores just in-frame clones and leaves some out. The table lists 110,000 or so clones, almost 90% of them singletons, with roughly 2.2% in the top ten. The sequenced material came from PBMCs. The chain couples TRBV15 to TRBJ2-4; 10 nucleotides align to TRBD1. The receptor was isolated from a young woman in good health and CMV-seronegative. Here the CDR3 DNA reads TGTGCCACCAGCAGAGCGGGACAGGGGAGAAACATTCAGTACTTC. Translated, it gives CATSRAGQGRNIQYF.